This T cell receptor (beta chain) was observed in a study of T-cell reconstitution after alpha-beta-depleted transplantation in children. Study results and caveats: It was newly produced T cells that mostly accounted for T-cell counts and diversity one year after transplant. Alpha-beta T cells present about two months after transplant were reported to originate from several hundred expanded graft clones.

Researchers prepared the TCRbeta library using unique molecular identifiers, the study reports. TCRdb analysed the PCR reads with MiXCR anew, one entry per CDR3 protein. Of about 980,000 distinct CDR3 sequences listed, 25% to 30% are singletons. Concerning this clonotype: As yet, its antigen is unknown.

Germline CDR1 SEHNR, CDR2 FQNEAQ (reference sequence). The CDR3 is 16 amino acids. V shed 3 bases, J shed 3 bases, and the junction held 4 bases outside the gene matches. The sample in question was PBMCs, mostly from graft donor cells, obtained 360 days after TCRalphabeta/CD19-depleted stem cell transplant. The TCR was taken from a boy younger than two who had a stem cell transplant for SCID, so the T cells may come from the graft donor. J is TRBJ1-6 and V is TRBV7-9, with 8 bases that match TRBD1. The CDR3 protein is CASSFGTGVYNSPLHF. The CDR3 DNA follows: TGTGCCAGCAGCTTTGGGACAGGAGTCTATAATTCACCCCTCCACTTT.